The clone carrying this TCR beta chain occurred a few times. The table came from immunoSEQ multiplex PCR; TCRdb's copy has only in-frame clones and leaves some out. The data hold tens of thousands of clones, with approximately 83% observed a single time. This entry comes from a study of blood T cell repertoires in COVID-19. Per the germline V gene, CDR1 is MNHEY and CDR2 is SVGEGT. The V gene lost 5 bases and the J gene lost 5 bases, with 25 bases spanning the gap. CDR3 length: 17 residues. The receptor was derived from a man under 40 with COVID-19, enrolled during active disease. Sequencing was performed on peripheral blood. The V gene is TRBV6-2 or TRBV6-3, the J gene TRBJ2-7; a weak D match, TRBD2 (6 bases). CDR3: CASSPPRTIESADEQYF. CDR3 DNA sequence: TGTGCCAGCAGTCCCCCTCGGACTATTGAATCCGCGGACGAGCAGTACTTC.